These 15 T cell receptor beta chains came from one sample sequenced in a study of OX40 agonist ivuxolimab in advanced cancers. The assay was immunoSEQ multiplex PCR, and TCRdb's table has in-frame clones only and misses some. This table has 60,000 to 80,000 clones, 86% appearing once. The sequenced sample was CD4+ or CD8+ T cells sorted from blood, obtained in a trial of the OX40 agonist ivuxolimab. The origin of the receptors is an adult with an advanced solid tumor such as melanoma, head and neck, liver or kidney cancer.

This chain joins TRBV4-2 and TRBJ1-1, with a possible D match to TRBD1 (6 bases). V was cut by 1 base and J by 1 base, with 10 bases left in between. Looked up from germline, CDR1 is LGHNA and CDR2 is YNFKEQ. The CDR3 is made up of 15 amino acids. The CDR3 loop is CASSQGGQPNTEAFF. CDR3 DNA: TGTGCCAGCAGCCAAGGAGGACAGCCGAACACTGAAGCTTTCTTT.

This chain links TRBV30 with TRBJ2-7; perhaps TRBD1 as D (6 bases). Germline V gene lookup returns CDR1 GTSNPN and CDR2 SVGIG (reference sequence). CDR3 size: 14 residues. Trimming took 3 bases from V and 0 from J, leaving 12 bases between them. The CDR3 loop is CAWRAQGSSYEQYF. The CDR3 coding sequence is TGTGCCTGGAGGGCTCAGGGGAGCTCCTACGAGCAGTACTTC.

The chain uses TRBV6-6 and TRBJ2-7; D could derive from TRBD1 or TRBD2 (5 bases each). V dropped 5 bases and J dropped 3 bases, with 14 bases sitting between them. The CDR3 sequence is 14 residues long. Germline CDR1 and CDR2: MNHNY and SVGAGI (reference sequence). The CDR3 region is CASSTGTINYEQYF. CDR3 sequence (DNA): TGTGCCAGCAGTACCGGGACGATAAACTACGAGCAGTACTTC.

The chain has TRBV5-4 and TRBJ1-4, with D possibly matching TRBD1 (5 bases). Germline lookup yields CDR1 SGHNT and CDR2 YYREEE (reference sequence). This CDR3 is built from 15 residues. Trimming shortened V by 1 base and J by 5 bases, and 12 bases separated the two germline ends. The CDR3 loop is CASSLKTGGNEKLFF. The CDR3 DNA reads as TGTGCCAGCAGCTTGAAAACGGGGGGAAATGAAAAACTGTTTTTT.

CDR3 sequence: CASSDAREQVRGEKLFF. The CDR3 nucleotides read TGTGCCAGCAGTGACGCCCGTGAACAGGTCAGAGGTGAAAAACTGTTTTTT. The chain uses TRBV25-1 and TRBJ1-4; perhaps TRBD1 as D (5 bases). Germline CDR1 is MGHDK and CDR2 is SYGVNS. This CDR3 region has 17 residues. The ends were cut back, 3 bases at V and 7 bases at J, with 21 bases in the middle. The full variable domain, in which reference TRBV25-1 and TRBJ1-4 provide the parts outside the CDR3, is EADIYQTPRYLVIGTGKKITLECSQTMGHDKMYWYQQDPGMELHLIHYSYGVNSTEKGDLSSESTVSRIRTEHFPLTLESARPSHTSQYLCASSDAREQVRGEKLFFGSGTQLSVL.

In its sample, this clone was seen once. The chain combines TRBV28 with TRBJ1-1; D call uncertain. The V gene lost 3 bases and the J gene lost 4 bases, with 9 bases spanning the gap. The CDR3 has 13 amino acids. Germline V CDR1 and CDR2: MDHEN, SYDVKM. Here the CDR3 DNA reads TGTGCCAGCAGTTTTTCCACGGGCACTGAAGCTTTCTTT. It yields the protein CASSFSTGTEAFF.

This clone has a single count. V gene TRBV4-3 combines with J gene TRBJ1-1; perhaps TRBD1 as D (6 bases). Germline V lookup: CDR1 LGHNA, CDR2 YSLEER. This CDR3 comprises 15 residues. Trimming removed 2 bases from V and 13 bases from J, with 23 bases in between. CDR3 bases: TGCGCCAGCAGCCAAAAAGGGGGGGCAGTGGGTCGAATTTTCTTT. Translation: CASSQKGGAVGRIFF.

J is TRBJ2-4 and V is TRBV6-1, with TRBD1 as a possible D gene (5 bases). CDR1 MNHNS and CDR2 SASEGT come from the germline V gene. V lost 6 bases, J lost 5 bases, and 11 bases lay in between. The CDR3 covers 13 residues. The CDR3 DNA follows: TGTGCCAGCAGGCAAGGACAACAAAACATTCAGTACTTC. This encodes CASRQGQQNIQYF.

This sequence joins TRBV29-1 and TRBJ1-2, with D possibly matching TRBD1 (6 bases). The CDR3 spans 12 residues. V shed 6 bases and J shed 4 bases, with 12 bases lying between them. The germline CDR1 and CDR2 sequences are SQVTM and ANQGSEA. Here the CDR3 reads CSVREDSYGYTF. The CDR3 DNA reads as TGCAGCGTCCGGGAGGACAGCTATGGCTACACCTTC.

For the CDR3, the DNA is TGTGCCAGTAGTATTGGGGCCCGGGGTTACGAGCAGTACTTC. Translating it yields CASSIGARGYEQYF. This chain connects TRBV19 to TRBJ2-7, with D tentatively TRBD1 or TRBD2 (5 bases each). Germline values: CDR1 LNHDA, CDR2 SQIVND (reference sequence). CDR3 length: 14 residues. With 3 bases removed from V and 4 bases from J, the gap between germline ends came to 13 bases.

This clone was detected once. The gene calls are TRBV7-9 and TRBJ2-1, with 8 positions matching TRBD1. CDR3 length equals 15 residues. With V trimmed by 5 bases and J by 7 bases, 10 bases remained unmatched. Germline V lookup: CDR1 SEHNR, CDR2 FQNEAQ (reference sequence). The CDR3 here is CASSAPGQGVNEQFF. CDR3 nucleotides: TGTGCCAGCAGCGCCCCCGGACAGGGAGTTAATGAGCAGTTCTTC.

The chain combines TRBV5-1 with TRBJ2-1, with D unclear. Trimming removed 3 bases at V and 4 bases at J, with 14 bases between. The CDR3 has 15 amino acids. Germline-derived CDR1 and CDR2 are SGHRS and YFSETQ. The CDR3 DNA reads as TGCGCCAGCAGCTACAACAGCGAAACGTACAATGAGCAGTTCTTC. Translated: CASSYNSETYNEQFF. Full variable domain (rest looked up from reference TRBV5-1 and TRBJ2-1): KAGVTQTPRYLIKTRGQQVTLSCSPISGHRSVSWYQQTPGQGLQFLFEYFSETQRNKGNFPGRFSGRQFSNSRSEMNVSTLELGDSALYLCASSYNSETYNEQFFGPGTRLTVL.

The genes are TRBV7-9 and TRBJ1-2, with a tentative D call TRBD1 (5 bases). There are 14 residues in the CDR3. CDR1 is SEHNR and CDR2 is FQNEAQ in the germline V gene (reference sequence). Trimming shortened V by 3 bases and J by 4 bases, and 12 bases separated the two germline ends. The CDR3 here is CASSFGGATYGYTF. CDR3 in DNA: TGTGCCAGCAGCTTCGGTGGGGCGACCTATGGCTACACCTTC.

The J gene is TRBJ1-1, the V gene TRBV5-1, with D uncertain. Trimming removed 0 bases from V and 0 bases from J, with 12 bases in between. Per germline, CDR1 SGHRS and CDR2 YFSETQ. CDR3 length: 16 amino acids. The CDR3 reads CASSLAPRALNTEAFF. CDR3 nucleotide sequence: TGCGCCAGCAGCTTGGCCCCAAGGGCCTTGAACACTGAAGCTTTCTTT.

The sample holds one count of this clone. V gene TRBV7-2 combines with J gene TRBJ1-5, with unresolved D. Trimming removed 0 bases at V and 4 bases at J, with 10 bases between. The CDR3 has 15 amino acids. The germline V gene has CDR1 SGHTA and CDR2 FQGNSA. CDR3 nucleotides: TGTGCCAGCAGCTTAGCAGGGCAGGCGAATCAGCCCCAGCATTTT. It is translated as CASSLAGQANQPQHF.